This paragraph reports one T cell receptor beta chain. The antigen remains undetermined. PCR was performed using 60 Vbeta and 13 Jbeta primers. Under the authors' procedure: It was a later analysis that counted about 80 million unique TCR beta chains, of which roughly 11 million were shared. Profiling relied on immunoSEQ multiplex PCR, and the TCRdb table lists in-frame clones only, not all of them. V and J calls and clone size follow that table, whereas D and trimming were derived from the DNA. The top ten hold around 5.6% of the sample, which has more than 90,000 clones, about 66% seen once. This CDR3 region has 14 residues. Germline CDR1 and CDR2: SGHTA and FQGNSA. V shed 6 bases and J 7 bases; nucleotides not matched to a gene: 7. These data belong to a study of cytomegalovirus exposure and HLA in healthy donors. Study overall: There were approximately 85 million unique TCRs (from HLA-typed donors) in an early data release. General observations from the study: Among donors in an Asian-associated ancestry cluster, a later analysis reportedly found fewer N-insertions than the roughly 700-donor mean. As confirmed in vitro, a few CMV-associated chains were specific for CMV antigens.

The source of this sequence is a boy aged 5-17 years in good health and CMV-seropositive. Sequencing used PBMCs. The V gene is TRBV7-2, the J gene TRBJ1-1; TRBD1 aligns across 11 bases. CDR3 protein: CASRSGTGGLEAFF. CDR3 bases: TGTGCCAGCAGGTCAGGGACAGGGGGACTTGAAGCTTTCTTT.